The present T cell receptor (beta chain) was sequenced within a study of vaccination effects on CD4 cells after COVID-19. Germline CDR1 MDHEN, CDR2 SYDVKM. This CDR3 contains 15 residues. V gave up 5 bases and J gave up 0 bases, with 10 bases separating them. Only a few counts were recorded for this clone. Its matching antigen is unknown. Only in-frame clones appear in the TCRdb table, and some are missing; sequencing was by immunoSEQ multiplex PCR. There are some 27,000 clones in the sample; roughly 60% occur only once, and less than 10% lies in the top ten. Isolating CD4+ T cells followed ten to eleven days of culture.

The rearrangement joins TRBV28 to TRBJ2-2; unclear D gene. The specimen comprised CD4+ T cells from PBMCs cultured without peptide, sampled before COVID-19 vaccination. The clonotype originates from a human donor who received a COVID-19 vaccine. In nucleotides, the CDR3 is TGTGCCAGCAGTCCGCGTTTGGCGAACACCGGGGAGCTGTTTTTT. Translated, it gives CASSPRLANTGELFF.